The clone carrying this T cell receptor (beta chain) turned up a few times. Its antigen remains unknown. This entry is derived from a study of T cell responses to AZD1222 COVID-19 vaccine. Regarding the study as a whole: Vaccine-associated CD4 TCRs spanned spike, dominant at 160-218 and 743-854. Spike-specific TCR depth and breadth grew after two AZD1222 doses.

The table came from immunoSEQ multiplex PCR; TCRdb's copy has only in-frame clones and leaves some out. The sample includes tens of thousands of clones, around 88% of them seen just once. Germline V CDR1 and CDR2: LGHDT, YNNKEL (reference sequence). This CDR3 is 15 amino acids long. V dropped 3 bases and J dropped 10 bases, with 18 bases sitting between them. This clonotype originated in an adult in good health. This specimen consisted of peripheral blood, obtained on day 0 of AZD1222 vaccination. This chain joins TRBV3-1 (or the pseudogene TRBV3-2) and TRBJ1-4, with unresolved D. CDR3 nucleotides: TGTGCCAGCAGCCACCCGGTAAGATCGGACGGAAAACTGTTTTTT. It encodes CASSHPVRSDGKLFF.